The clone carrying this T cell receptor beta chain appeared a single time. Its antigen is currently unknown. This record belongs to a study of long-term antiretroviral therapy in people with HIV. The CDR3 consists of 19 residues. Losses at the gene ends were 3 bases for V and 2 bases for J; bases not matched to a gene: 11. CDR1 and CDR2 (germline): MGHRA, YSYEKL. Run at survey level, the immunoSEQ assay was version v3.0. 40,000-50,000 T-cell genomes per sample were the sequencing target. Only in-frame clones appear in the TCRdb table, and some are missing; sequencing was by immunoSEQ multiplex PCR. The table records 13,000 or so clones, roughly 78% of them present only once. Notes on the study in general: Clones that expanded before ART (that is, prior to treatment) dominated the repertoire at all time points. HIV repertoires showed narrower CDR3 length ranges than controls.

The material sequenced was unsorted PBMCs, taken 3.2 years before starting antiretroviral therapy. The sequence was collected from a middle-aged man with HIV. This chain uses TRBV4-1 with TRBJ2-3, with 13 bases matching TRBD2. The CDR3 here is CASSHWTSGGPVITDTQYF. The CDR3 coding sequence is TGCGCCAGCAGCCATTGGACTAGCGGGGGCCCGGTAATCACAGATACGCAGTATTTT.